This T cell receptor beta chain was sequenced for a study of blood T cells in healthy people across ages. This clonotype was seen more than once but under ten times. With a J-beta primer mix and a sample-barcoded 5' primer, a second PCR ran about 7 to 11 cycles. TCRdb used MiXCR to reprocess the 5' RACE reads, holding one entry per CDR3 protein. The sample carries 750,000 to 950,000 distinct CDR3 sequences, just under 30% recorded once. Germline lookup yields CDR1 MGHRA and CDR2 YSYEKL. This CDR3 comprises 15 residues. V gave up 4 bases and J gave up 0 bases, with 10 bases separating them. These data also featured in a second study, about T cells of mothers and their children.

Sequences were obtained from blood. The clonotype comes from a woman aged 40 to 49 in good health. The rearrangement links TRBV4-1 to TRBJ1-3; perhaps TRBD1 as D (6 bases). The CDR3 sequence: CASSPDRSSGNTIYF. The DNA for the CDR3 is TGCGCCAGCAGCCCCGACAGGTCCTCTGGAAACACCATATATTTT.